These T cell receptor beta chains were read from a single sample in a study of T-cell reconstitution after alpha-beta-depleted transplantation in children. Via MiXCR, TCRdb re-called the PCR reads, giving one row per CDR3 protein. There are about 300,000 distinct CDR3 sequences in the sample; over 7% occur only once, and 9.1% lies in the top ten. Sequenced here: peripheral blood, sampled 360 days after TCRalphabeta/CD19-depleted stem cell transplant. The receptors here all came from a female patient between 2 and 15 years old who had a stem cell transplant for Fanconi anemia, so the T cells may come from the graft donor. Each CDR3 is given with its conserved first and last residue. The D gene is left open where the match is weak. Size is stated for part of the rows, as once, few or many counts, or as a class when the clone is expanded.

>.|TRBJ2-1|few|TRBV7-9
TGTGCCAGCAGCTTCCTAGGAAGCACACACGATGAGCAGTTCTTC
CASSFLGSTHDEQFF
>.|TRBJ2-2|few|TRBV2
TGTGCCAGCAGTGATCCACACCGGGACGATCGGACCGGGGAGCTGTTTTTT
CASSDPHRDDRTGELFF
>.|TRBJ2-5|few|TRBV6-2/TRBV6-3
TGTGCCAGCAGTTACACTCAAACAATACCCGAGACCCAGTACTTC
CASSYTQTIPETQYF
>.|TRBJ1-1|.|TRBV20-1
TGCAGTGCTAGCAGGCGGATCACTGAAGCTTTCTTT
CSASRRITEAFF
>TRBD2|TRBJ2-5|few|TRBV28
TGTGCCAGCAGAGTCCGGGGGGGCACGAAGACCCAGTACTTC
CASRVRGGTKTQYF
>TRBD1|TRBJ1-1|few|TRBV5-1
TGCGCCAGCAGCTTGACAGGGGAAGGTACTGAAGCTTTCTTT
CASSLTGEGTEAFF
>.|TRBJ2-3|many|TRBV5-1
TGCGCCAGCAGCTTGGCCTGGTCGGGGGGCAGCGCAGATACGCAGTATTTT
CASSLAWSGGSADTQYF
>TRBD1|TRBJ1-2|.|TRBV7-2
TGTGCCAGCATAATCCAGGGGGGATATGGCTACACCTTC
CASIIQGGYGYTF
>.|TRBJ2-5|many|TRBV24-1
TGTGCCACCAGTGATTCCTTCGACAGGACCCAAGAGACCCAGTACTTC
CATSDSFDRTQETQYF
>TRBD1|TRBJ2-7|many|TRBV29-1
TGCAGCGTTGAAGATCCGGGGACAGGGCAGTACTTC
CSVEDPGTGQYF
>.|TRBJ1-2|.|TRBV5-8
TGTGCCAGCAGCTTGTCTCCTTTTCGGTATGGCTACACCTTC
CASSLSPFRYGYTF
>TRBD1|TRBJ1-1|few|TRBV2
TGTGCCAGCAACCGACAGGGGGCAACTGAAGCTTTCTTT
CASNRQGATEAFF
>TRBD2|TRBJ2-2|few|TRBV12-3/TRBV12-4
TGTGCCAGCAGTTTAGTCGGGGGGGGGAGCGGGGAGCTGTTTTTT
CASSLVGGGSGELFF
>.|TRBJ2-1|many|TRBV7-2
TGTGCCAGCAGCTTAGGAGGGCCAGCTTACAATGAGCAGTTCTTC
CASSLGGPAYNEQFF
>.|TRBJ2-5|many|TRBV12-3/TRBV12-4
TGTGCCAGCAGTTTTTTTAGGGGGGGGCAAGAGACCCAGTACTTC
CASSFFRGGQETQYF
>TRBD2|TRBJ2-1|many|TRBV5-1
TGCGCCAGCAGCTTGGTGTCTAGCGGGGTCCGTGGCGGTGAGCAGTTCTTC
CASSLVSSGVRGGEQFF
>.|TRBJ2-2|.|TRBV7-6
TGTGCCAGCAGCTTACGGGTCAGAGAGGAGCTGTTTTTT
CASSLRVREELFF
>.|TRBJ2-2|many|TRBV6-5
TGTGCCAGCAGTTACCTCCGGACAGCGAACACCGGGGAGCTGTTTTTT
CASSYLRTANTGELFF
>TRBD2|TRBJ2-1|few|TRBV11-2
TGTGCCAGCAGCCCGGGGCAAGCGGGGGGGCTTTCCTACAATGAGCAGTTCTTC
CASSPGQAGGLSYNEQFF
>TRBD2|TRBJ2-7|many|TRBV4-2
TGTGCCAGCAGCCAAGATCCTAGCGGGACTTCTCCTGACGAGCAGTACTTC
CASSQDPSGTSPDEQYF